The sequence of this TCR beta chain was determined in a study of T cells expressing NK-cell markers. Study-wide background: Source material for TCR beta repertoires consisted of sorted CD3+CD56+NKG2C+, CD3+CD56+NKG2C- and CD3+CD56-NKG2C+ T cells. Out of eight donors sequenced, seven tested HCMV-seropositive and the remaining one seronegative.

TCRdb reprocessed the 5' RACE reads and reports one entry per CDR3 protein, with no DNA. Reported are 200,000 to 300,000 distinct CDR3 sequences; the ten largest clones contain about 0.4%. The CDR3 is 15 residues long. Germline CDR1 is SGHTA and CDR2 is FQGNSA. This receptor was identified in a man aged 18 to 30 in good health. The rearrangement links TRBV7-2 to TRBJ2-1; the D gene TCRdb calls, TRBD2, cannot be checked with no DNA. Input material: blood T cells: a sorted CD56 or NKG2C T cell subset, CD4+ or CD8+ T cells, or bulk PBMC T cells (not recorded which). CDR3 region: CASSLRAGVGNEQFF.